This passage covers 17 T cell receptor beta chains from one sample sequenced in a study of identical twins. TCRdb re-called the 5' RACE reads through MiXCR, storing one row per CDR3 protein. The profile shows under 300,000 distinct CDR3 sequences, more than 12% of them singletons. The sequenced sample was memory (CD45RO+) T cells sorted from blood. Every receptor here comes from a woman between 18 and 30 years old in good health.

This clonotype has a count of ten or more. This rearrangement joins TRBV2 to TRBJ1-2, with TRBD1 matching 7 bases. Looked up from germline, CDR1 is SNHLY and CDR2 is FYNNEI. The CDR3 covers 14 residues. Trimming cost V 3 bases and J 8 bases; bases outside gene matches: 9. The DNA of the CDR3 is TGTGCCAGCAGTGAGAGTTCCCAGGGGGTAGGCTACACCTTC. Its protein is CASSESSQGVGYTF.

In this sample, this clonotype turned up a few times. This chain links TRBV9 with TRBJ1-1; D remains ambiguous. This CDR3 is built from 15 residues. From germline, CDR1 is SGDLS and CDR2 YYNGEE. V was pared by 0 bases and J by 5 bases, with 14 bases between. CDR3 amino acids: CASSVGAGGGTEAFF. The CDR3 DNA sequence: TGTGCCAGCAGCGTAGGGGCAGGCGGAGGGACTGAAGCTTTCTTT.

This clonotype was detected a few times. V gene TRBV3-1 combines with J gene TRBJ2-5; possible D gene TRBD2, 6 bases. V was shortened by 1 base and J by 4 bases, with 10 bases between the two germline ends. This CDR3 contains 14 residues. Germline CDR1 LGHDT, CDR2 YNNKEL (reference sequence). The CDR3 DNA reads TGTGCCAGCAGCCAAGTCGTCGGGGGAGAGACCCAGTACTTC. Translating gives CASSQVVGGETQYF.

This rearrangement joins TRBV20-1 to TRBJ2-6, with TRBD2 matching over 10 bases. The CDR3 consists of 18 residues. V gave up 6 bases and J gave up 0 bases; unmatched junction bases: 11. CDR1 and CDR2 (germline): DFQATT, SNEGSKA (reference sequence). The CDR3: CSAEGSSGSHSGANVLTF. CDR3 bases: TGCAGTGCCGAAGGTTCTAGCGGGAGCCACTCTGGGGCCAACGTCCTGACTTTC.

This clonotype was recorded a few times. The chain recombines TRBV20-1 with TRBJ2-2; 10 bases fit TRBD2. The CDR3 is made up of 16 amino acids. Losses at the gene ends were 0 bases for V and 3 bases for J; bases not matched to a gene: 4. Germline loops: CDR1 DFQATT, CDR2 SNEGSKA (reference sequence). This CDR3 is CSARDPLAGDTGELFF. The CDR3 DNA follows: TGCAGTGCTAGAGACCCGCTAGCGGGGGACACCGGGGAGCTGTTTTTT.

The chain recombines TRBV5-1 with TRBJ2-2, with TRBD2 identical over 11 bases. Trimming cost V 0 bases and J 6 bases; bases outside gene matches: 10. There are 18 residues in the CDR3. Germline-derived CDR1 and CDR2 are SGHRS and YFSETQ. The CDR3 region has the DNA TGCGCCAGCAGCTTGGGATATACTAGCGGGAGAAACCCCGGGGAGCTGTTTTTT. This codes for CASSLGYTSGRNPGELFF.

The chain combines TRBV5-6 with TRBJ2-7; D possibly corresponds to TRBD2 (6 bases). CDR1 SGHDT and CDR2 YYEEEE come from the germline V gene. The V end lost 3 bases, the J end lost 1 base, and 14 bases lay between the germline ends. The CDR3 has 15 residues. The CDR3 nucleotides read TGTGCCAGCAGCTCCCAAGGTAGCGGATCCTACGAGCAGTACTTC. The encoded protein is CASSSQGSGSYEQYF.

The chain uses TRBV6-2 or TRBV6-3 and TRBJ2-1; TRBD2 aligns across 9 bases. V was pared by 2 bases and J by 6 bases, with 5 bases of the junction left unmatched. CDR1 is MNHEY, CDR2 SVGEGT, per germline. The CDR3 has 15 amino acids. In DNA form, the CDR3 reads TGTGCCAGCAGTTACGGACTAGCGCGGAGCAATGAGCAGTTCTTC. Translating gives CASSYGLARSNEQFF.

The chain has TRBV19 and TRBJ1-1; no clear D gene. There are 13 residues in the CDR3. V was pared by 5 bases and J by 4 bases, with 11 bases between. The germline gives CDR1 LNHDA, CDR2 SQIVND (reference sequence). The CDR3 DNA follows: TGTGCCAGTAGTGGGTCTCGAGGCACTGAAGCTTTCTTT. It is translated as CASSGSRGTEAFF.

This clonotype was counted only a few times. The chain employs TRBV20-1 and TRBJ1-2; D may be TRBD1 (6 bases). CDR3 length equals 12 residues. Trimming stripped 5 bases from V and 4 bases from J, with 11 bases between. CDR1 and CDR2 from the germline V gene are DFQATT and SNEGSKA (reference sequence). The CDR3 DNA follows: TGCAGTGCTCATACAGGGCGCTATGGCTACACCTTC. This sequence encodes CSAHTGRYGYTF.

This clonotype came up many times. This rearrangement joins TRBV3-1 to TRBJ2-5; the D is unclear. CDR1 is LGHDT and CDR2 is YNNKEL in the germline V gene (reference sequence). With 3 bases removed from V and 1 base from J, the gap between germline ends came to 0 bases. This CDR3 comprises 11 residues. The CDR3: CASSHQETQYF. The CDR3 bases are TGTGCCAGCAGCCACCAAGAGACCCAGTACTTC.

The V call is TRBV4-3, the J call TRBJ2-4, with D possibly matching TRBD2 (5 bases). Germline V gene data show CDR1 as LGHNA and CDR2 as YSLEER. V lost 1 base and J lost 2, with 18 bases in between. This CDR3 spans 18 amino acids. As DNA, the CDR3 is TGCGCCAGCAGCCAAGCTCCGCAGACTACTGCGACCAAAAACATTCAGTACTTC. Protein sequence: CASSQAPQTTATKNIQYF.

This clonotype was picked up many times. The rearrangement links TRBV6-2 or TRBV6-3 to TRBJ2-1; D not resolved. Per germline, CDR1 MNHEY and CDR2 SVGEGT. V gave up 5 bases and J gave up 10 bases, with 12 bases separating them. The CDR3 has 12 amino acids. The CDR3 loop reads CASSPLGNEQFF. The CDR3 DNA sequence: TGTGCCAGCAGTCCCCTTGGGAACGAGCAGTTCTTC.

This clonotype was counted between two and nine times. The chain is built from TRBV14 and TRBJ2-1, with 11 nucleotides matching TRBD1. V lost 1 base, J lost 9 bases, and 14 bases stayed unmatched. Germline V gene lookup returns CDR1 SGHDN and CDR2 FVKESK. The CDR3 covers 18 residues. The CDR3 here is CASSQVLTRTGGRGEQFF. The CDR3 DNA reads TGTGCCAGCAGCCAAGTCCTGACGCGGACAGGGGGCCGGGGTGAGCAGTTCTTC.

This chain links TRBV7-9 with TRBJ2-2; D gene unclear. CDR1 SEHNR and CDR2 FQNEAQ come from the germline V gene (reference sequence). V was cut by 0 bases and J by 6 bases, with 8 bases left in between. The CDR3 runs 14 residues. CDR3 region: CASSLALSSGELFF. CDR3 sequence (DNA): TGTGCCAGCAGCTTAGCGCTTAGTTCCGGGGAGCTGTTTTTT.

The table lists this clonotype with a few counts. J is TRBJ1-1 and V is TRBV7-2, with TRBD1 identical over 7 bases. Germline lookup yields CDR1 SGHTA and CDR2 FQGNSA. Trimming took 6 bases from V and 12 from J; bases not matched to a gene: 16. This CDR3 spans 14 amino acids. The CDR3 DNA reads as TGTGCCAGCAGTTTTCCCTGGGGCAGGGGGGTTCCTTTCTTT. It yields the protein CASSFPWGRGVPFF.

This clonotype was observed a handful of times. The V call is TRBV20-1, the J call TRBJ1-6; 8 bases are a match to TRBD1. V lost 0 bases, J lost 7 bases, and 8 bases stayed unmatched. The length of the CDR3 is 16 residues. CDR1 and CDR2 from the germline V gene are DFQATT and SNEGSKA (reference sequence). The CDR3 coding sequence is TGCAGTGCTAGAGACCCCAATGACAGGGGAAATTCACCCCTCCACTTT. It yields the protein CSARDPNDRGNSPLHF.